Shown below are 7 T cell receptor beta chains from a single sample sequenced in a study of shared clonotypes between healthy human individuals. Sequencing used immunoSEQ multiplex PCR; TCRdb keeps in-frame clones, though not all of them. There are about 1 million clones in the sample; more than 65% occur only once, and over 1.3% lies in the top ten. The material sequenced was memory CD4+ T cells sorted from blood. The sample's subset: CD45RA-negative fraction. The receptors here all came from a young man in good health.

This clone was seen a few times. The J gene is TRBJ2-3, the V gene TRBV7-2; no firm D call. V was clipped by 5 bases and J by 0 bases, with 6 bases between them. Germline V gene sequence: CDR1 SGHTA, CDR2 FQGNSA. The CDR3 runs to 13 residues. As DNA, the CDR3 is TGTGCCAGCAGCCTGTTTAGCACAGATACGCAGTATTTT. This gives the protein CASSLFSTDTQYF.

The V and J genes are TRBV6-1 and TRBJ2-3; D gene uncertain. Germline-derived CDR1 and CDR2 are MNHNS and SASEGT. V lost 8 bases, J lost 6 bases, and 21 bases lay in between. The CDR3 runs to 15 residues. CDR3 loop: CASAGRRNSADTQYF. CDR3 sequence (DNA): TGTGCCAGCGCTGGCCGGAGAAACTCCGCGGATACGCAGTATTTT.

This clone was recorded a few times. CDR3 residues: CASRGDGTGYYNEQFF. Written as DNA, the CDR3 is TGTGCCAGCAGGGGGGATGGGACAGGTTATTACAATGAGCAGTTCTTC. The chain carries TRBV11-2 and TRBJ2-1; TRBD1 aligns across 8 bases. CDR1 and CDR2 (germline): SGHAT, FQNNGV. Germline trimming cut 6 bases from V and 4 bases from J; bases unmatched to any gene: 11. The length of the CDR3 is 16 residues.

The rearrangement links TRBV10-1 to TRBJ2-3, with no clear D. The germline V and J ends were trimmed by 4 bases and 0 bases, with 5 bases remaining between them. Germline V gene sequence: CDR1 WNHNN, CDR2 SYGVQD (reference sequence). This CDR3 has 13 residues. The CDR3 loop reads CASSAQSTDTQYF. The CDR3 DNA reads TGCGCCAGCAGTGCGCAGAGCACAGATACGCAGTATTTT.

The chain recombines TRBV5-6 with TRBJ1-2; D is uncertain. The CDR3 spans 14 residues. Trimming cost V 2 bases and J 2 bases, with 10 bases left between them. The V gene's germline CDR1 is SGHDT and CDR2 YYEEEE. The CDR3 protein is CASSLVQSNYGYTF. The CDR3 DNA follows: TGTGCCAGCAGCTTAGTACAGTCGAACTATGGCTACACCTTC.

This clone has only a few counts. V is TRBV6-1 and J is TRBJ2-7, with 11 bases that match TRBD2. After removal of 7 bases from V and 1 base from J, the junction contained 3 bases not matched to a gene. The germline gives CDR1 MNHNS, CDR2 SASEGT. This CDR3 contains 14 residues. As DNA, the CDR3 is TGTGCCAGCACTTGGACTAGCGGGTCCTACGAGCAGTACTTC. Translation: CASTWTSGSYEQYF.

The CDR3, as DNA: TGTGCCAGCAGCCGCCCGGGGGGGGAAGAGACCCAGTACTTC. Protein product: CASSRPGGEETQYF. The chain employs TRBV6-6 and TRBJ2-5; 8 nucleotides align to TRBD2. Per germline, CDR1 MNHNY and CDR2 SVGAGI (reference sequence). Trimming at V came to 6 bases and at J to 3 bases, leaving 6 bases not matched to a gene. This CDR3 is 14 amino acids long.